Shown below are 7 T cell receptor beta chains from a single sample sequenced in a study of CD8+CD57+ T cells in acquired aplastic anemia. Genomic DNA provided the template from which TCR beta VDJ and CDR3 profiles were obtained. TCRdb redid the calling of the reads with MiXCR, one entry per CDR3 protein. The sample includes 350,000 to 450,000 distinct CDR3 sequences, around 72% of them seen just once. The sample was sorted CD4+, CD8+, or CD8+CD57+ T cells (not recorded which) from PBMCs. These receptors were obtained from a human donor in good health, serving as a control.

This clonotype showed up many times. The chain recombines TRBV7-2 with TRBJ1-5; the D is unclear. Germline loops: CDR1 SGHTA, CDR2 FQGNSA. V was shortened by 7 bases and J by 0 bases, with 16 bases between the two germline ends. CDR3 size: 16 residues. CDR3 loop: CASKLRRTDSNQPQHF. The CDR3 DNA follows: TGTGCCAGCAAGCTTAGACGGACGGATAGCAATCAGCCCCAGCATTTT.

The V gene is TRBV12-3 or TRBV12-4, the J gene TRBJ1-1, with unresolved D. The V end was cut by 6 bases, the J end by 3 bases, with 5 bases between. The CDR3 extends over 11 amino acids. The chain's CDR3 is CASRIHTEAFF. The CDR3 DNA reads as TGTGCCAGCAGAATCCACACTGAAGCTTTCTTT.

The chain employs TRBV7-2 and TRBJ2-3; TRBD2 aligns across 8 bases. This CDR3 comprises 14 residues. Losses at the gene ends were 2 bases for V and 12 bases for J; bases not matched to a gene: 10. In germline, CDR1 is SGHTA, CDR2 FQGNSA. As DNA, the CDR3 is TGTGCCAGCAGCTTAAGTAGAGTAGCGGGACACCAGTATTTT. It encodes CASSLSRVAGHQYF.

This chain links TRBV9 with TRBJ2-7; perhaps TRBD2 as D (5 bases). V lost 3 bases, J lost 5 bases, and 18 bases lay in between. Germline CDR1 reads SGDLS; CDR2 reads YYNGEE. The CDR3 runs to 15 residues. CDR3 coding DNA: TGTGCCAGCAGCGGGACGGGGATATTGTACCACGAGCAGTACTTC. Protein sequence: CASSGTGILYHEQYF. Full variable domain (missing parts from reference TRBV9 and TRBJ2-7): DSGVTQTPKHLITATGQRVTLRCSPRSGDLSVYWYQQSLDQGLQFLIQYYNGEERAKGNILERFSAQQFPDLHSELNLSSLELGDSALYFCASSGTGILYHEQYFGPGTRLTVT.

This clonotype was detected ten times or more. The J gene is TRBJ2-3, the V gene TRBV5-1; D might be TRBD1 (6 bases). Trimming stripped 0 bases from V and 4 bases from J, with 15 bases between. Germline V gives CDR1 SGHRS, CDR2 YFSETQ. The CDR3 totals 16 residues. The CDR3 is CASSLAGAGDADTQYF. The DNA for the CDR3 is TGCGCCAGCAGCTTGGCCGGGGCAGGGGATGCAGATACGCAGTATTTT. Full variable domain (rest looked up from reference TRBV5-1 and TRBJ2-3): KAGVTQTPRYLIKTRGQQVTLSCSPISGHRSVSWYQQTPGQGLQFLFEYFSETQRNKGNFPGRFSGRQFSNSRSEMNVSTLELGDSALYLCASSLAGAGDADTQYFGPGTRLTVL.

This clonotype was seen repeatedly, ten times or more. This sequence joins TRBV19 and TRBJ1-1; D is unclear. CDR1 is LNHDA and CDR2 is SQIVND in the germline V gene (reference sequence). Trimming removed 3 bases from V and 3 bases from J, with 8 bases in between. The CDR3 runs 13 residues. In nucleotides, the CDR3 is TGTGCCAGTAGTATCGTCGGTGACACTGAAGCTTTCTTT. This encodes CASSIVGDTEAFF.

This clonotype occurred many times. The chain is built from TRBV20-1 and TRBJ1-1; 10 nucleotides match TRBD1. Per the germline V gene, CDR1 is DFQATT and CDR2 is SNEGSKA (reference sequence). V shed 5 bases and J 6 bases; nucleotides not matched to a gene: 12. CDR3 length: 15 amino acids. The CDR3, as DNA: TGCAGTGCTCCCTCGGGGACAGGGGATGGGGCTGAAGCTTTCTTT. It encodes CSAPSGTGDGAEAFF.